Shown below are 16 T cell receptor beta chains from a single sample sequenced in a study of blood T cells in healthy people across ages. Then a second PCR, running about 7 to 11 cycles, was carried out with a sample-barcoded 5' primer and a J-beta primer mix. MiXCR, applied by TCRdb to the 5' RACE reads, yields one record per CDR3 protein. The table records 1.5 million to 2 million distinct CDR3 sequences, about 32% of them present only once. The sample taken for sequencing was blood. These receptors were collected from a woman between 25 and 40 years old in good health.

In the case of this clonotype: This may come from a read error, since a much larger clone is one base off. The chain is built from TRBV11-2 and TRBJ2-4; 9 positions agree with TRBD2. The J call may not be correct, given that the DNA end is closer to TRBJ2-7. Germline-derived CDR1 and CDR2 are SGHAT and FQNNGV. The CDR3 runs to 17 residues. This CDR3 is CASTLGRAGAGGHEQYF. In DNA form, the CDR3 reads TGTGCCAGCACCTTAGGCAGGGCAGGAGCGGGAGGTCACGAGCAGTACTTC.

The chain recombines TRBV12-3 or TRBV12-4 with TRBJ1-4; weak D call: TRBD1 (5 bases). V was pared by 8 bases and J by 8 bases, with 12 bases between. The CDR3 contains 12 residues. CDR3 sequence (DNA): TGTGCCAGCTGTGTGAGACAGGAAAAACTGTTTTTT. Its translation is CASCVRQEKLFF.

This clonotype was counted many times. The chain joins TRBV11-2 to TRBJ2-1; D remains unclear. V dropped 0 bases and J dropped 8 bases, with 8 bases sitting between them. This CDR3 comprises 13 residues. CDR1 is SGHAT and CDR2 is FQNNGV in the germline V gene. CDR3 sequence: CASSLEELDEQFF. CDR3 coding DNA: TGTGCCAGCAGCTTAGAGGAGCTCGATGAGCAGTTCTTC.

The chain recombines TRBV4-2 with TRBJ2-1, with D perhaps TRBD1 (6 bases). The germline V and J ends were trimmed by 0 bases and 12 bases, with 21 bases remaining between them. This CDR3 is 16 amino acids long. The V gene's germline CDR1 is LGHNA and CDR2 YNFKEQ. The CDR3 here is CASSQERGSNRAGQFF. The CDR3 nucleotides are TGTGCCAGCAGCCAAGAAAGAGGATCGAACAGGGCTGGGCAGTTCTTC.

The chain recombines TRBV5-1 with TRBJ2-7, with 12 positions matching TRBD2. CDR3 size: 16 residues. Per germline, CDR1 SGHRS and CDR2 YFSETQ. Trimming took 2 bases from V and 6 from J; bases not matched to a gene: 9. In DNA form, the CDR3 reads TGCGCCAGCAGCTTTGGACTAGCGGGAAACGCGTTCGAGCAGTACTTC. This codes for CASSFGLAGNAFEQYF. Combining the CDR3 with reference TRBV5-1 and TRBJ2-7 gives the whole variable domain KAGVTQTPRYLIKTRGQQVTLSCSPISGHRSVSWYQQTPGQGLQFLFEYFSETQRNKGNFPGRFSGRQFSNSRSEMNVSTLELGDSALYLCASSFGLAGNAFEQYFGPGTRLTVT.

This rearrangement joins TRBV3-1 to TRBJ2-7; a possible D gene is TRBD2 (6 bases). This CDR3 has 15 amino acids. The V and J ends lost 4 bases and 0 bases respectively, with 13 bases between them. Germline lookup yields CDR1 LGHDT and CDR2 YNNKEL (reference sequence). CDR3 sequence reads: CASSRRDSRSYEQYF. In DNA, the CDR3 is TGTGCCAGCAGCCGACGGGACTCCCGCTCCTACGAGCAGTACTTC.

The table lists this clonotype with a few counts. The chain's CDR3 is CSAVLRTYNEQFF. The CDR3 DNA follows: TGCAGTGCGGTTTTGCGGACCTACAATGAGCAGTTCTTC. This chain uses TRBV20-1 with TRBJ2-1; D is unclear. V lost 6 bases and J lost 2, with 11 bases in between. CDR1 and CDR2 (germline): DFQATT, SNEGSKA (reference sequence). This CDR3 is built from 13 residues.

V and J are TRBV6-5 and TRBJ2-6; TRBD1 is a possible D gene (6 bases). V lost 0 bases and J lost 1, with 16 bases in between. The CDR3 length is 19 residues. Germline V lookup: CDR1 MNHEY, CDR2 SVGAGI. CDR3 DNA: TGTGCCAGCAGTTACTCGTGGGCAGGGGTCAGTTCTGGGGCCAACGTCCTGACTTTC. Protein product: CASSYSWAGVSSGANVLTF.

J is TRBJ2-5 and V is TRBV5-1; unclear D gene. The ends were cut back, 6 bases at V and 11 bases at J, with 20 bases in the middle. CDR3 length: 13 amino acids. CDR1 and CDR2 from the germline V gene are SGHRS and YFSETQ. The CDR3: CASTLENVNEQYF. As DNA, the CDR3 is TGCGCCAGCACCCTTGAGAATGTCAATGAGCAGTACTTC.

The table lists this clonotype with a few counts. The chain recombines TRBV10-2 with TRBJ1-6; no definite D call. V was shortened by 1 base and J by 8 bases, with 6 bases between the two germline ends. This CDR3 has 13 amino acids. Germline values: CDR1 WSHSY, CDR2 SAAADI. The CDR3 DNA follows: TGCGCCAGCAGTGAGTACGCGGATTCACCCCTCCACTTT. Translating it yields CASSEYADSPLHF.

This clonotype has only a few counts. This chain joins TRBV27 and TRBJ2-3; 13 bases are shared with TRBD2. V shed 5 bases, J shed 6 bases, and the junction held 11 bases outside the gene matches. The CDR3 totals 17 residues. CDR1 is MNHEY, CDR2 SMNVEV, per germline (reference sequence). CDR3 nucleotides: TGTGCCAGCAGTCCGATTTTAGGGACTAGCGGGGTTGATACGCAGTATTTT. The encoded protein is CASSPILGTSGVDTQYF.

The chain's CDR3 is CASSYSAPGGFGTPLHF. The CDR3, as DNA: TGTGCCAGCAGTTACTCAGCGCCAGGTGGATTCGGGACACCCCTCCACTTT. V and J are TRBV6-6 and TRBJ1-6; the D is unclear. Germline-derived CDR1 and CDR2 are MNHNY and SVGAGI (reference sequence). The CDR3 extends over 17 amino acids. The germline V and J ends were trimmed by 0 bases and 11 bases, with 20 bases remaining between them.

This clonotype occurred many times. The gene calls are TRBV20-1 and TRBJ1-5; D uncertain. The germline CDR1 and CDR2 sequences are DFQATT and SNEGSKA (reference sequence). The V gene lost 3 bases and the J gene lost 4 bases, with 16 bases spanning the gap. This CDR3 region has 15 residues. CDR3 protein: CSASSAAMGNQPQHF. The CDR3 region has the DNA TGCAGTGCTAGCTCTGCAGCGATGGGGAATCAGCCCCAGCATTTT.

On this clonotype itself: Since a much larger clone is just one base distant, this may be a read error. The V gene is TRBV4-1, the J gene TRBJ2-6; 7 nucleotides align to TRBD1. Germline V gene data show CDR1 as MGHRA and CDR2 as YSYEKL. The junction had 13 bases not matched to a gene; V was cut back by 8 bases and J by 0 bases. The CDR3 consists of 18 residues. CDR3 in amino acids: CASGLDGQAYSGANVLTF. Here the CDR3 DNA reads TGCGCCAGCGGCCTTGACGGACAGGCCTACTCTGGGGCCAACGTCCTGACTTTC.

V and J are TRBV20-1 and TRBJ2-3; TRBD2 is a possible D gene (6 bases). The CDR3 spans 15 residues. Trimming removed 6 bases at V and 0 bases at J, with 16 bases between. Germline-derived CDR1 and CDR2 are DFQATT and SNEGSKA (reference sequence). CDR3 in DNA: TGCAGTGCCTTTTCCCCTCGGGGGAGCACAGATACGCAGTATTTT. This translates into CSAFSPRGSTDTQYF.

This clonotype turned up a few times. The J gene is TRBJ2-1, the V gene TRBV7-8; 8 bases line up with TRBD1. Germline V gene lookup returns CDR1 SGHVS and CDR2 FQNEAQ. The CDR3 consists of 16 residues. V gave up 5 bases and J gave up 8 bases; unmatched junction bases: 14. CDR3 region: CASSIRNRGDFDEQFF. For the CDR3, the DNA is TGTGCCAGCAGCATAAGGAACAGGGGGGATTTCGATGAGCAGTTCTTC.